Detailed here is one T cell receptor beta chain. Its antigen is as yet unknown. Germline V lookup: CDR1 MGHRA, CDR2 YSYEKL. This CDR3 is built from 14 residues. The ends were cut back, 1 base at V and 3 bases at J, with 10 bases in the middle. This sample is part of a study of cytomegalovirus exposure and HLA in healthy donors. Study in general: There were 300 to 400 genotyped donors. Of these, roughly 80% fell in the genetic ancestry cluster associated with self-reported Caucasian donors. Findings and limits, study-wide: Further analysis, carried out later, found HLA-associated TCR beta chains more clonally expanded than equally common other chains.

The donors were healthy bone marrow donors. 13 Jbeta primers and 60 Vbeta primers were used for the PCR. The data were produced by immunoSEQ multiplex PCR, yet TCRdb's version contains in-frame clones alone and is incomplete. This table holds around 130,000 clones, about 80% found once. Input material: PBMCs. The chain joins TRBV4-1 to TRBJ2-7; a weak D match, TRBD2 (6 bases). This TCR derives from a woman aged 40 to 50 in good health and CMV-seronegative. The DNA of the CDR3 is TGCGCCAGCAGCCAAGTCGCGGGGAACTACGAGCAGTACTTC. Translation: CASSQVAGNYEQYF.